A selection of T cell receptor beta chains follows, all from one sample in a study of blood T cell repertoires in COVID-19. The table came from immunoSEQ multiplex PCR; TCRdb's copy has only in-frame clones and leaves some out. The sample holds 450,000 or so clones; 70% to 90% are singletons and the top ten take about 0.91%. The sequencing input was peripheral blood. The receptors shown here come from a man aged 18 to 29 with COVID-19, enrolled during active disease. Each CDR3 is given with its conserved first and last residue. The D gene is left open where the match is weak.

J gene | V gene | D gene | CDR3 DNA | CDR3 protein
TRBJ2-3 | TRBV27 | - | TGTGCCAGCAGTTTGGGGGGACAGTTGGATACGCAGTATTTT | CASSLGGQLDTQYF
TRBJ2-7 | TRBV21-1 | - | TGTGCCAGCAGCAAGGGGACAGGGGACTCCTACGAGCAGTACTTC | CASSKGTGDSYEQYF
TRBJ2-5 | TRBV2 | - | TGTGCCAGCAGTGAAGCATCTTTATCGTCGGAGACCCAGTACTTC | CASSEASLSSETQYF
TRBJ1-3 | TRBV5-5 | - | TGTGCCAGCAGCCACACACCAAGCTCTGGAAACACCATATATTTT | CASSHTPSSGNTIYF
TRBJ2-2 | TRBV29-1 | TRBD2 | TGCAGCGGCGGGAGCAACACCGGGGAGCTGTTTTTT | CSGGSNTGELFF
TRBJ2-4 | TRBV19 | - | TGTGCCAGTAGTATAGAGGGACATCCCCTAGCCAAAAACATTCAGTACTTC | CASSIEGHPLAKNIQYF
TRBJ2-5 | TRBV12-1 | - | TGTGCCAAAAAAACAGGGGGAAGTGGGGAGACCCAGTACTTC | CAKKTGGSGETQYF
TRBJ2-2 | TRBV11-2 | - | TGTGCCAGCAGCTTAGCGGGGGCCGGGGAGCTGTTTTTT | CASSLAGAGELFF
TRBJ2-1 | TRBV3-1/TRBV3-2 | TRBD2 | TGTGCCAGCAGCCCAAGCTCCGGGACTAGCGGGGGGCTTCCCTACAATGAGCAGTTCTTC | CASSPSSGTSGGLPYNEQFF
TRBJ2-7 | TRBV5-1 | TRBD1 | TGCGCCAGCTGGGTGAGCCCGACCTTCGGGACAGACGAGCAGTATTTC | CASWVSPTFGTDEQYF
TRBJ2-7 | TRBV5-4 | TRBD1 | TGTGCCAGCAGCTTAATGACAGGGGGCGACGAGCAGTACTTC | CASSLMTGGDEQYF
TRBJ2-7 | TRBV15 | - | TGTGCCACCAGCAGAGATCCGCAGGGTGGCGAGCAGTACTTC | CATSRDPQGGEQYF
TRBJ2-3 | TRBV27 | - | TGTGCCAGCAGTTTATCTGCGAGCACAGATACGCAGTATTTT | CASSLSASTDTQYF
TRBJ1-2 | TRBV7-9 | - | TGTGCCAGCAGCCCATCCCCCTATGGCTACACCTTC | CASSPSPYGYTF
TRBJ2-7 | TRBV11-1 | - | TGTGCCAGCAGCCCTTTGGGAGGGGGTAACGAGCAGTACTTC | CASSPLGGGNEQYF